This is a list of T cell receptor beta chains from one sample in a study of persistence of HIV-infected CD4 T cells. These receptors' antigens are unknown. The repertoire was sequenced with immunoSEQ multiplex PCR; TCRdb's copy has only in-frame clones and lacks some. Of 35,000 to 50,000 clones detected, 89% appear once; the ten largest clones hold 0.85% to 1.3%. Sequences were derived from CD4+ T cells sorted from PBMCs after approximately 19-hour stimulation, sampled from a patient who received antiretroviral therapy. The origin of the receptors is an adult man with HIV who was CMV-seropositive. Each CDR3 is given without its conserved first and last residue. Fields, in order: V gene, CDR3 protein.

v_gene: TRBV15
CDR3aa: ATSRDRGYGYT

v_gene: TRBV6-5
CDR3aa: ASRTGAHTGELF

v_gene: TRBV5-1
CDR3aa: ASSLAVGDNGYT

v_gene: TRBV10-1
CDR3aa: ASSERVTDTQY

v_gene: TRBV6-4
CDR3aa: ASSDSNRVTEAF

v_gene: TRBV3-1/TRBV3-2
CDR3aa: ASSQGASNQPQH

v_gene: TRBV5-1
CDR3aa: ASSLVGDKDEQY

v_gene: TRBV5-1
CDR3aa: ASSPLLPRDREGNEQF

v_gene: TRBV24-1
CDR3aa: ATSPGTAVMELF

v_gene: TRBV5-4
CDR3aa: ASSLAGASAYNEQF

v_gene: TRBV20-1
CDR3aa: SADREEGYT

v_gene: TRBV6-5
CDR3aa: AVFSGNTIY

v_gene: TRBV4-1
CDR3aa: ASSQMGLREGTAYEQY

v_gene: TRBV6-2/TRBV6-3
CDR3aa: ASSHVPGQGLNTEAF

v_gene: TRBV7-3
CDR3aa: ASSLSSDTQY

v_gene: TRBV29-1
CDR3aa: SVGGTGKNTEAF

v_gene: TRBV5-8
CDR3aa: ASSRYSGGGTDTQY

v_gene: TRBV5-6
CDR3aa: ASSSGQGGRGEAF

v_gene: TRBV7-9
CDR3aa: ASSLASGTGGRNTEAF

v_gene: TRBV6-5
CDR3aa: ASSYSGSSYEQY

v_gene: TRBV7-9
CDR3aa: ASSLSGVVYGYT

v_gene: TRBV19
CDR3aa: ASTRTGDTSLYQETQY

v_gene: TRBV24-1
CDR3aa: AIYHRSPYEQY

v_gene: TRBV9
CDR3aa: ASSVRGEEQF

v_gene: TRBV6-5
CDR3aa: ASSYGQNNSPLH

v_gene: TRBV28
CDR3aa: ASISSGGRYNEQF

v_gene: TRBV19
CDR3aa: ASSLTGGGQPQH